The subject of this entry is one T cell receptor beta chain. The sample is drawn from a study of blood T cell repertoires in COVID-19. Study-level background: Nucleic acid was either cDNA or gDNA, and it came from T cells, B-cell-depleted T cells, or PBMCs.

Trimming took 4 bases from V and 7 from J; bases not matched to a gene: 5. This CDR3 has 15 residues. CDR1 is WNHNN, CDR2 SYGVQD, per germline (reference sequence). The protocol was immunoSEQ multiplex PCR, while the TCRdb copy is restricted to in-frame clones and leaves out a portion. The repertoire holds more than 100,000 clones, approximately 86% seen once, with 3.5% in the top ten. The sequenced sample was peripheral blood. The TCR comes from a human donor in a cohort sampled during active COVID-19. V gene TRBV10-1 combines with J gene TRBJ2-1, with 12 bases fitting TRBD1. The CDR3 nucleotides are TGCGCCAGCAGTGCCCGGGACAGGGGGCAGAATGAGCAGTTCTTC. Protein: CASSARDRGQNEQFF.